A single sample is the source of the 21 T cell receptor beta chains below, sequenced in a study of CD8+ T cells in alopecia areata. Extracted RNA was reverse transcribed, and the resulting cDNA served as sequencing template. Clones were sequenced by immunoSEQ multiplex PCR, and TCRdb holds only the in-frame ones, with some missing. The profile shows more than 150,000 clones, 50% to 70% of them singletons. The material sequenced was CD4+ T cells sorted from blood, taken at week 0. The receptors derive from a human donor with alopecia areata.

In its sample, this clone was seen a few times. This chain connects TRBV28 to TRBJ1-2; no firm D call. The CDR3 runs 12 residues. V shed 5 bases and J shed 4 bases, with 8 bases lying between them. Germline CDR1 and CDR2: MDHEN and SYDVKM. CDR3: CASSGYSYGYTF. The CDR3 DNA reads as TGTGCCAGCAGTGGTTACTCCTATGGCTACACCTTC.

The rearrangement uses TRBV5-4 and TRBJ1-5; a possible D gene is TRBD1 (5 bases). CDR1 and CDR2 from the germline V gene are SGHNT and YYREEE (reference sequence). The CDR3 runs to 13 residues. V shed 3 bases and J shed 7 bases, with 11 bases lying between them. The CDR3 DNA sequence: TGTGCCAGCAGCTGGGACCTTAACCAGCCCCAGCATTTT. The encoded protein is CASSWDLNQPQHF.

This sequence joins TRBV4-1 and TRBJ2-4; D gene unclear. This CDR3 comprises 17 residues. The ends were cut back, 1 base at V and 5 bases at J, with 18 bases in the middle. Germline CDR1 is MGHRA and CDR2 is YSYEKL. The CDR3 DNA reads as TGCGCCAGCAGCCAAGGTTCGGCAGGTCCCGGTGAAAACATTCAGTACTTC. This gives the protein CASSQGSAGPGENIQYF.

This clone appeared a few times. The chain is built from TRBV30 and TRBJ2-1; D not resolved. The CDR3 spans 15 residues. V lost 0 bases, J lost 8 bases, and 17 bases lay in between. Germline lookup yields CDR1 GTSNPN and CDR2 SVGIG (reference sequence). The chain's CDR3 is CAWSVQAGIPDEQFF. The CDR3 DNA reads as TGTGCCTGGAGTGTTCAGGCAGGTATACCCGATGAGCAGTTCTTC.

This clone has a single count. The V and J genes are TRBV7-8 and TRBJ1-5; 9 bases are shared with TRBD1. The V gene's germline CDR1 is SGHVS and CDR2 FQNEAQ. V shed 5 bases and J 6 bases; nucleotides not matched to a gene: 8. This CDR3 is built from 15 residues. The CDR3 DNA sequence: TGTGCCAGCAGCAGGACAGGGGACCCCATTCAGCCCCAGCATTTT. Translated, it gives CASSRTGDPIQPQHF. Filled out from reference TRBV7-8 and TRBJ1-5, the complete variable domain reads GAGVSQSPRYKVAKRGQDVALRCDPISGHVSLFWYQQALGQGPEFLTYFQNEAQLDKSGLPSDRFFAERPEGSVSTLKIQRTQQEDSAVYLCASSRTGDPIQPQHFGDGTRLSIL.

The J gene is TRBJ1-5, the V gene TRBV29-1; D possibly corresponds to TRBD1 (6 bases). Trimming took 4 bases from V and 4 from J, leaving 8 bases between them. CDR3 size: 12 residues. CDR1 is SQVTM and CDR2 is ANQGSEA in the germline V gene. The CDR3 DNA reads TGCAGCGTTGGGGGGCTTAATCAGCCCCAGCATTTT. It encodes CSVGGLNQPQHF.

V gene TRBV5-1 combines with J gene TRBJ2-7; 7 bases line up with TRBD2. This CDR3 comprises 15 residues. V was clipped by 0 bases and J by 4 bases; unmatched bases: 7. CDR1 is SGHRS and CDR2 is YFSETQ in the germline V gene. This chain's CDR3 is CASSLDVAGVYEQYF. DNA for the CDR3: TGCGCCAGCAGCTTGGACGTCGCGGGGGTATACGAGCAGTACTTC.

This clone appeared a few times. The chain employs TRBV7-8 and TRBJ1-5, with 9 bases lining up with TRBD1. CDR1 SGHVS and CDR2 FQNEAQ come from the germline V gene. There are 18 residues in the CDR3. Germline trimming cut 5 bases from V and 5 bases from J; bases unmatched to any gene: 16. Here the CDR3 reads CASSPSGQGGRRHQPQHF. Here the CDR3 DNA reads TGTGCCAGCAGCCCATCGGGACAGGGCGGTCGTAGACATCAGCCCCAGCATTTT.

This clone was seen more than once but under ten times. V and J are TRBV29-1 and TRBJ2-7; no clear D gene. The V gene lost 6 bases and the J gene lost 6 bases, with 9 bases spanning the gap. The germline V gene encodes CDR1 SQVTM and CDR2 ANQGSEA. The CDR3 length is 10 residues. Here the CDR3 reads CSVLVGEQYF. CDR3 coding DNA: TGCAGCGTGCTCGTGGGCGAGCAGTACTTC.

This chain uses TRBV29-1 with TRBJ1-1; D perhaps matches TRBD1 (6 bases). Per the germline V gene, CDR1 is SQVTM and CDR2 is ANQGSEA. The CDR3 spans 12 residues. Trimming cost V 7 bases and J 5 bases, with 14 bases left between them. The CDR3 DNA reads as TGCAGCGGAAACAGGGTTGATACTGAAGCTTTCTTT. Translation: CSGNRVDTEAFF.

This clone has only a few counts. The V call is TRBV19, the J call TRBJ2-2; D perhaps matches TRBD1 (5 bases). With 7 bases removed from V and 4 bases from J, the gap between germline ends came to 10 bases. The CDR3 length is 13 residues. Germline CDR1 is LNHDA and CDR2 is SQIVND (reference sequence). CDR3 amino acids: CASNRSPTGELFF. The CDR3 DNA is TGTGCCAGTAACAGGAGCCCCACCGGGGAGCTGTTTTTT.

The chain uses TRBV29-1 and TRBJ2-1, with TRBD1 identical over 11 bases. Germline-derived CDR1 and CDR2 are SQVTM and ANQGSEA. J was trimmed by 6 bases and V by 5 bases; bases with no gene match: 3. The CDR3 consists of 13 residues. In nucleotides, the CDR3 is TGCAGCGTTACCGGGACAGGGGGCAATGAGCAGTTCTTC. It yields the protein CSVTGTGGNEQFF.

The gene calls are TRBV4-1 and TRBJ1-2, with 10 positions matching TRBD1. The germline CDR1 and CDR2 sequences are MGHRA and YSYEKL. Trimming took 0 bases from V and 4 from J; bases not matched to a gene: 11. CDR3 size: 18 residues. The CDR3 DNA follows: TGCGCCAGCAGCCAAGACCCCCCTGACAGGGGGCAAACCTATGGCTACACCTTC. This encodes CASSQDPPDRGQTYGYTF.

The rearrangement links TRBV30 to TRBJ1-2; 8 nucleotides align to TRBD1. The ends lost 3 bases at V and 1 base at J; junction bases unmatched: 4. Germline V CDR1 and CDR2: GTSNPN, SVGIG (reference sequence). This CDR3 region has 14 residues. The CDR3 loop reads CAWSSGQGNYGYTF. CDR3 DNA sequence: TGTGCCTGGAGCTCCGGACAGGGTAACTATGGCTACACCTTC.

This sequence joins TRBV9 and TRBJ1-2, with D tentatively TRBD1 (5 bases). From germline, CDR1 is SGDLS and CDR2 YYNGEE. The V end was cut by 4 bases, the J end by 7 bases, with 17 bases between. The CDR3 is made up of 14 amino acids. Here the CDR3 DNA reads TGTGCCAGCAGCCCGGGGCAGGGACTGTTTGGCTACACCTTC. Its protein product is CASSPGQGLFGYTF.

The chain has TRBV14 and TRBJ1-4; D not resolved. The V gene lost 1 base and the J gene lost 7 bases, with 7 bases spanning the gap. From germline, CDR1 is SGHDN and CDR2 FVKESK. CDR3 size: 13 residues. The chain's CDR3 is CASSQGEAEKLFF. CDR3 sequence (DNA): TGTGCCAGCAGCCAAGGAGAAGCTGAAAAACTGTTTTTT.

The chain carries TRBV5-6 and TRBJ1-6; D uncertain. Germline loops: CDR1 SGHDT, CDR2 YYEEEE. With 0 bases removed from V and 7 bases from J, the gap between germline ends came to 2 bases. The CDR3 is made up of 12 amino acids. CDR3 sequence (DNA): TGTGCCAGCAGCTTGGTGAATTCACCCCTCCACTTT. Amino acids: CASSLVNSPLHF.

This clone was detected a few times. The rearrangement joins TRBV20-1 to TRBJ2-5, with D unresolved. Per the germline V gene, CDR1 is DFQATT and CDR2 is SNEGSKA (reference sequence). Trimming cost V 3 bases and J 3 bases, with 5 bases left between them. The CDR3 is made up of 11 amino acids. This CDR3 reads CSARDEETQYF. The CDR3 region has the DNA TGCAGTGCTAGGGACGAAGAGACCCAGTACTTC.

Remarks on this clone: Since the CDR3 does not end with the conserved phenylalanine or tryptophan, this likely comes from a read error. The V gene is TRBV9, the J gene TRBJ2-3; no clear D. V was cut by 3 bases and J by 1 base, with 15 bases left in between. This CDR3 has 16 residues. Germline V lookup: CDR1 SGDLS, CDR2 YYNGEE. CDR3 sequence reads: CASSDDPGGGTDTQYL. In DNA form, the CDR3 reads TGTGCCAGCAGCGACGATCCGGGCGGCGGCACAGATACGCAGTATCTT.

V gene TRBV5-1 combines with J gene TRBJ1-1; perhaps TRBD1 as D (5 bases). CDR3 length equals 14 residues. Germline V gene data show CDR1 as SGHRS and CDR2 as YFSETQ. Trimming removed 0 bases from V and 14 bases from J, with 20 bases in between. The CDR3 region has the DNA TGCGCCAGCAGCTTGGAGGACAACACCCCTTTAATCTTCTTT. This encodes CASSLEDNTPLIFF. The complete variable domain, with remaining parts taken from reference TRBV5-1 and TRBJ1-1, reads KAGVTQTPRYLIKTRGQQVTLSCSPISGHRSVSWYQQTPGQGLQFLFEYFSETQRNKGNFPGRFSGRQFSNSRSEMNVSTLELGDSALYLCASSLEDNTPLIFFGQGTRLTVV.

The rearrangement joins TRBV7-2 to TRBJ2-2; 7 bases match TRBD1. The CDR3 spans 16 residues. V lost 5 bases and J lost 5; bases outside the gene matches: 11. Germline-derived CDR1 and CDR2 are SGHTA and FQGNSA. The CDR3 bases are TGTGCCAGCAGCCCGAGACAGGGATTGGGAACCGGGGAGCTGTTTTTT. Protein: CASSPRQGLGTGELFF.